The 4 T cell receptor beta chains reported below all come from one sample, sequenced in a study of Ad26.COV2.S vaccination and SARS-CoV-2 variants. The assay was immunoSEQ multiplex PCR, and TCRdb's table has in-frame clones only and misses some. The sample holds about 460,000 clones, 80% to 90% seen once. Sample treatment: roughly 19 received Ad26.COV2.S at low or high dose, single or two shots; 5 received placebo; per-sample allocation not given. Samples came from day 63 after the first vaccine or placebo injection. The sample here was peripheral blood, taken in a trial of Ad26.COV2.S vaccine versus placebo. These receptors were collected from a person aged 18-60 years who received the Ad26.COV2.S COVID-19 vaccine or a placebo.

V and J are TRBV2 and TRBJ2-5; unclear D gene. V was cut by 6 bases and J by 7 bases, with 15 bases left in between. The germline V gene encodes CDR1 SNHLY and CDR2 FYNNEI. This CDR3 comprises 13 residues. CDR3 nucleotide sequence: TGTGCCAGCAGAGGGCCCGAATTTTCGACCCAGTACTTC. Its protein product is CASRGPEFSTQYF.

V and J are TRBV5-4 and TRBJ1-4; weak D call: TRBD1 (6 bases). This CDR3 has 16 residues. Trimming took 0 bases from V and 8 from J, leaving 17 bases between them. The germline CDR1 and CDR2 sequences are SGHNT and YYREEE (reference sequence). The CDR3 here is CASSLGGAAGDEKLFF. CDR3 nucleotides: TGTGCCAGCAGCTTGGGAGGGGCGGCAGGGGACGAAAAACTGTTTTTT.

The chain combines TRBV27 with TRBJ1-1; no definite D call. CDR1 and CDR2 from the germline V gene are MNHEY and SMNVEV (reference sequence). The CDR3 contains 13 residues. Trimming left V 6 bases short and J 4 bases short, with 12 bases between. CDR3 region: CASSQKKGTEAFF. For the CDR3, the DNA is TGTGCCAGCAGCCAGAAGAAAGGCACTGAAGCTTTCTTT.

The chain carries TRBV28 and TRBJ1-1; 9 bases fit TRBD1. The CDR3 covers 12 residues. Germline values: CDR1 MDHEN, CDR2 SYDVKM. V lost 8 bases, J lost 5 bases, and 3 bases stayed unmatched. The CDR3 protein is CASYRGLTEAFF. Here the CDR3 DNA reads TGTGCCAGCTACAGGGGGCTGACTGAAGCTTTCTTT.